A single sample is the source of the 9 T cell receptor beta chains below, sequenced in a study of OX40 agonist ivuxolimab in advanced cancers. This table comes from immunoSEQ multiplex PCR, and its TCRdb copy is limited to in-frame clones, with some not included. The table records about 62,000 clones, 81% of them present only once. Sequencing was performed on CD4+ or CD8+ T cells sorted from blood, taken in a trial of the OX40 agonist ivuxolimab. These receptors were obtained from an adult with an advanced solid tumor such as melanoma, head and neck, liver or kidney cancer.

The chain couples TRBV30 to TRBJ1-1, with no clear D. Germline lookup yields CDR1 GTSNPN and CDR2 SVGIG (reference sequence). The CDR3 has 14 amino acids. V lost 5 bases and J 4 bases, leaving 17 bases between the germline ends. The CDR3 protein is CAWRKSGARTEAFF. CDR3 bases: TGTGCCTGGCGGAAATCCGGAGCCCGCACTGAAGCTTTCTTT.

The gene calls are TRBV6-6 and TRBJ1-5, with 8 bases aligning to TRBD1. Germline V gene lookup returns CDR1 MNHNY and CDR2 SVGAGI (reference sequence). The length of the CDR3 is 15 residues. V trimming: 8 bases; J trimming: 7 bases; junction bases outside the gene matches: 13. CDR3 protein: CASQKRQGAVQPQHF. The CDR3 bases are TGTGCCAGCCAGAAGCGGCAGGGGGCTGTCCAGCCCCAGCATTTT.

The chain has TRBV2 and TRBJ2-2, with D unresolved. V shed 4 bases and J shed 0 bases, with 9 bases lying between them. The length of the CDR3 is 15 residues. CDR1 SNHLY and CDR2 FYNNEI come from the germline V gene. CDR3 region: CASSVKLANTGELFF. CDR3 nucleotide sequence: TGTGCCAGCAGTGTAAAACTTGCGAACACCGGGGAGCTGTTTTTT.

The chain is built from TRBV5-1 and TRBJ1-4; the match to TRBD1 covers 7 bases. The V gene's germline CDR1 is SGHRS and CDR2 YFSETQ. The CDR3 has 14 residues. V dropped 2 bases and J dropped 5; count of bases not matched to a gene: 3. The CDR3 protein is CASSLGGGNEKLFF. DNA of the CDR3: TGCGCCAGCAGCTTAGGGGGCGGGAATGAAAAACTGTTTTTT.

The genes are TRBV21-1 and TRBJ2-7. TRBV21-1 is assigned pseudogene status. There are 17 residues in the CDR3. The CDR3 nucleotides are TGTGCCAGCAGCAAAGAGCGGTCAGGGGAGGTAGCCTACGAGCAGTACTTC. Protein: CASSKERSGEVAYEQYF.

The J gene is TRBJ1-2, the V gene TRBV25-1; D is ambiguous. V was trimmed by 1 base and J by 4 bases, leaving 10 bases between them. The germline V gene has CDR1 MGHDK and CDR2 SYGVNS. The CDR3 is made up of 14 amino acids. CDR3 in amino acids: CASSESGRSYGYTF. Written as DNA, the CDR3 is TGTGCCAGCAGTGAATCAGGCAGGAGCTATGGCTACACCTTC.

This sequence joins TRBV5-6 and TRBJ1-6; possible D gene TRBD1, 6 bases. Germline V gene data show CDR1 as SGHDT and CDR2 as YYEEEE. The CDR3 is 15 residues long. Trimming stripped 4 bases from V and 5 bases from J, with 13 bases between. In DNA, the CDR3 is TGTGCCAGCAGCCGCGAAACAGGGAATAATTCACCCCTCCACTTT. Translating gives CASSRETGNNSPLHF. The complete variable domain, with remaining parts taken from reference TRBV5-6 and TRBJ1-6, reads DAGVTQSPTHLIKTRGQQVTLRCSPKSGHDTVSWYQQALGQGPQFIFQYYEEEERQRGNFPDRFSGHQFPNYSSELNVNALLLGDSALYLCASSRETGNNSPLHFGNGTRLTVT.

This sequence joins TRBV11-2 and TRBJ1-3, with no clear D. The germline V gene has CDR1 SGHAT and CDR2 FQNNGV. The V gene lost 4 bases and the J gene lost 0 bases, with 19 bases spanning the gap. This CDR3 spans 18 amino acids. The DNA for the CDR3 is TGTGCCAGCAGCTCGATATTCGCCGCCAGAAGCTCTGGAAACACCATATATTTT. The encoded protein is CASSSIFAARSSGNTIYF.

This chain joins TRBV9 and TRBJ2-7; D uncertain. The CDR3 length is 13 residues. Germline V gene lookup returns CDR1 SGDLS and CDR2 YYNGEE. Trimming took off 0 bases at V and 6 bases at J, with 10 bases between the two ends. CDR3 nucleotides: TGTGCCAGCAGCGTAGTATTGGGCTCCGAGCAGTACTTC. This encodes CASSVVLGSEQYF.